These T cell receptor beta chains were read from a single sample in a study of T cells after yellow fever vaccination. MiXCR, applied by TCRdb to the 5' RACE reads, yields one record per CDR3 protein. The table shows approximately 300,000 distinct CDR3 sequences, with around 11% occurring only once. The specimen comprised CD4+ T cells sorted from PBMCs, sampled 45 days after the yellow fever booster vaccination. The receptors were sampled from a man younger than 35 who received the YFV17D yellow fever vaccine. CDR3s include the opening cysteine and the closing phenylalanine or tryptophan. Each record gives: D gene, V gene, clone size, J gene, CDR3 protein, CDR3 DNA. D genes are given only for firm matches. Clone sizes are given selectively: once, few, many, or a class where the clone is expanded.

d_gene: .; v_gene: TRBV27; abundance: many; j_gene: TRBJ2-7; CDR3aa: CASSLTGSSYEQYF; CDR3nt: TGTGCCAGCAGTTTAACAGGTAGCTCCTACGAGCAGTACTTC
d_gene: .; v_gene: TRBV5-5; abundance: many; j_gene: TRBJ1-2; CDR3aa: CASSLVNQGSDYGYTF; CDR3nt: TGTGCCAGCAGCTTGGTCAATCAGGGTTCGGACTATGGCTACACCTTC
d_gene: TRBD1; v_gene: TRBV5-1; abundance: few; j_gene: TRBJ1-2; CDR3aa: CASSLQGSSAGYTF; CDR3nt: TGCGCCAGCAGCTTACAGGGGAGTTCAGCTGGCTACACCTTC
d_gene: .; v_gene: TRBV28; abundance: many; j_gene: TRBJ2-1; CDR3aa: CASTPGRATYNEQFF; CDR3nt: TGTGCCAGCACCCCGGGTAGGGCGACCTACAATGAGCAGTTCTTC
d_gene: TRBD2; v_gene: TRBV6-5; abundance: many; j_gene: TRBJ2-1; CDR3aa: CASSYLSGGISYNEQFF; CDR3nt: TGTGCCAGCAGTTACTTGAGCGGGGGTATATCCTACAATGAGCAGTTCTTC
d_gene: TRBD2; v_gene: TRBV7-9; abundance: .; j_gene: TRBJ2-1; CDR3aa: CASSLGPGLEDDEQFF; CDR3nt: TGTGCCAGCAGCTTAGGACCGGGACTAGAGGACGATGAGCAGTTCTTC
d_gene: .; v_gene: TRBV7-2; abundance: few; j_gene: TRBJ2-7; CDR3aa: CASSGGGASSYEQYF; CDR3nt: TGTGCCAGCAGCGGGGGTGGGGCTTCCTCCTACGAGCAGTACTTC
d_gene: .; v_gene: TRBV5-1; abundance: few; j_gene: TRBJ2-3; CDR3aa: CASSLAFSTDTQYF; CDR3nt: TGCGCCAGCAGCTTGGCGTTTAGCACAGATACGCAGTATTTT
d_gene: .; v_gene: TRBV11-2; abundance: few; j_gene: TRBJ1-2; CDR3aa: CASSLDIEGVGYTF; CDR3nt: TGTGCCAGCAGCTTAGATATTGAGGGAGTTGGCTACACCTTC
d_gene: TRBD1; v_gene: TRBV11-2; abundance: .; j_gene: TRBJ2-5; CDR3aa: CASSRTGGDMETQYF; CDR3nt: TGTGCCAGCAGCCGCACAGGGGGCGATATGGAGACCCAGTACTTC
d_gene: TRBD2; v_gene: TRBV20-1; abundance: .; j_gene: TRBJ2-5; CDR3aa: CSAPRGGVGETQYF; CDR3nt: TGCAGTGCCCCTCGCGGGGGAGTGGGGGAGACCCAGTACTTC
d_gene: .; v_gene: TRBV11-3; abundance: .; j_gene: TRBJ1-3; CDR3aa: CASSRGRNSGNTIYF; CDR3nt: TGTGCCAGCAGCCGCGGACGGAACTCTGGAAACACCATATATTTT
d_gene: TRBD2; v_gene: TRBV7-2; abundance: .; j_gene: TRBJ2-1; CDR3aa: CASSPPGLEDDEQFF; CDR3nt: TGTGCCAGCAGCCCCCCGGGACTAGAGGACGATGAGCAGTTCTTC
d_gene: .; v_gene: TRBV20-1; abundance: many; j_gene: TRBJ2-5; CDR3aa: CSAKKGSGTQYF; CDR3nt: TGCAGTGCTAAGAAGGGGTCTGGGACCCAGTACTTC
d_gene: .; v_gene: TRBV7-3; abundance: few; j_gene: TRBJ2-2; CDR3aa: CASSRQADIGELFF; CDR3nt: TGTGCCAGCTCCCGACAGGCGGATATAGGGGAGCTGTTTTTT
d_gene: .; v_gene: TRBV25-1; abundance: .; j_gene: TRBJ2-5; CDR3aa: CASSERLGGREETQYF; CDR3nt: TGTGCCAGCAGTGAACGACTAGGAGGCCGGGAAGAGACCCAGTACTTC
d_gene: .; v_gene: TRBV25-1; abundance: few; j_gene: TRBJ1-4; CDR3aa: CASSEDRPPTNEKLFF; CDR3nt: TGTGCCAGCAGTGAAGACAGGCCCCCAACTAATGAAAAACTGTTTTTT
d_gene: .; v_gene: TRBV9; abundance: .; j_gene: TRBJ1-4; CDR3aa: CASSVGQGHEKLFF; CDR3nt: TGTGCCAGCAGCGTAGGGCAGGGCCATGAAAAACTGTTTTTT
d_gene: .; v_gene: TRBV6-1; abundance: .; j_gene: TRBJ2-3; CDR3aa: CASSENPKDTQYF; CDR3nt: TGTGCCAGCAGTGAAAATCCCAAAGATACGCAGTATTTT
d_gene: .; v_gene: TRBV28; abundance: few; j_gene: TRBJ1-6; CDR3aa: CASSSSGSTSPLHF; CDR3nt: TGTGCCAGCAGTTCCTCAGGGTCGACTTCACCCCTCCACTTT
d_gene: .; v_gene: TRBV6-6; abundance: .; j_gene: TRBJ2-5; CDR3aa: CASSYRGEETQYF; CDR3nt: TGTGCCAGCAGTTACCGGGGTGAAGAGACCCAGTACTTC
d_gene: .; v_gene: TRBV12-3/TRBV12-4; abundance: .; j_gene: TRBJ2-2; CDR3aa: CASRYGASNTGELFF; CDR3nt: TGTGCCAGCCGATATGGAGCATCGAACACCGGGGAGCTGTTTTTT
d_gene: .; v_gene: TRBV24-1; abundance: few; j_gene: TRBJ2-2; CDR3aa: CATSPGANTGELFF; CDR3nt: TGTGCCACCAGCCCGGGGGCGAACACCGGGGAGCTGTTTTTT
d_gene: .; v_gene: TRBV27; abundance: few; j_gene: TRBJ2-5; CDR3aa: CASRVREGGETQYF; CDR3nt: TGTGCCAGCAGGGTTAGGGAGGGGGGAGAGACCCAGTACTTC
d_gene: .; v_gene: TRBV6-1; abundance: few; j_gene: TRBJ1-5; CDR3aa: CASSESRRVGNQPQHF; CDR3nt: TGTGCCAGCAGTGAATCCCGGCGGGTTGGCAATCAGCCCCAGCATTTT
d_gene: .; v_gene: TRBV7-9; abundance: .; j_gene: TRBJ2-1; CDR3aa: CASSPGEGVRLDNEQFF; CDR3nt: TGTGCCAGCAGCCCAGGGGAGGGTGTCAGACTCGACAATGAGCAGTTCTTC
d_gene: TRBD1; v_gene: TRBV12-3/TRBV12-4; abundance: .; j_gene: TRBJ1-4; CDR3aa: CASSLSQGATNEKLFF; CDR3nt: TGTGCCAGCAGTCTTTCCCAGGGGGCAACTAATGAAAAACTGTTTTTT
d_gene: TRBD2; v_gene: TRBV7-9; abundance: .; j_gene: TRBJ2-1; CDR3aa: CASSARSGGPYNEQFF; CDR3nt: TGTGCCAGCAGCGCAAGGAGCGGGGGGCCCTACAATGAGCAGTTCTTC
d_gene: TRBD2; v_gene: TRBV18; abundance: many; j_gene: TRBJ2-7; CDR3aa: CASSPPGLAAYEQYF; CDR3nt: TGTGCCAGCTCGCCCCCGGGACTAGCGGCCTACGAGCAGTACTTC
d_gene: .; v_gene: TRBV5-1; abundance: few; j_gene: TRBJ2-2; CDR3aa: CASRDAGNTGELFF; CDR3nt: TGCGCCAGCAGGGATGCAGGGAACACCGGGGAGCTGTTTTTT
d_gene: .; v_gene: TRBV18; abundance: .; j_gene: TRBJ1-4; CDR3aa: CASSPDPEARNSFF; CDR3nt: TGTGCCAGCTCACCGGACCCGGAGGCCCGAAACTCATTTTTT
d_gene: .; v_gene: TRBV7-2; abundance: .; j_gene: TRBJ1-2; CDR3aa: CASSGRGNLGHTF; CDR3nt: TGTGCCAGCAGCGGGAGGGGGAACTTAGGTCACACCTTC
d_gene: TRBD2; v_gene: TRBV6-2/TRBV6-3; abundance: few; j_gene: TRBJ2-3; CDR3aa: CASSPGLAPPDTQYF; CDR3nt: TGTGCCAGCAGTCCGGGACTAGCGCCCCCAGATACGCAGTATTTT
d_gene: .; v_gene: TRBV7-2; abundance: few; j_gene: TRBJ2-1; CDR3aa: CASSPRPGKNEQFF; CDR3nt: TGTGCCAGCAGCCCTCGACCCGGGAAGAATGAGCAGTTCTTC
d_gene: TRBD2; v_gene: TRBV30; abundance: .; j_gene: TRBJ2-3; CDR3aa: CAWSEIAGVTDTQYF; CDR3nt: TGTGCCTGGAGTGAAATAGCGGGGGTCACAGATACGCAGTATTTT
d_gene: TRBD1; v_gene: TRBV29-1; abundance: few; j_gene: TRBJ2-1; CDR3aa: CSADRGRNEQFF; CDR3nt: TGCAGCGCGGACAGGGGAAGAAATGAGCAGTTCTTC
d_gene: TRBD1; v_gene: TRBV7-3; abundance: .; j_gene: TRBJ2-1; CDR3aa: CASSSQGAGEQFF; CDR3nt: TGTGCCAGCAGCTCACAGGGGGCTGGCGAGCAGTTCTTC
d_gene: TRBD1; v_gene: TRBV29-1; abundance: many; j_gene: TRBJ2-3; CDR3aa: CSVTTGSVGDTQYF; CDR3nt: TGCAGCGTGACGACAGGGTCGGTAGGAGATACGCAGTATTTT
d_gene: .; v_gene: TRBV20-1; abundance: many; j_gene: TRBJ2-3; CDR3aa: CSAPYLSTDTQYF; CDR3nt: TGCAGTGCACCTTACCTAAGCACAGATACGCAGTATTTT
d_gene: .; v_gene: TRBV5-1; abundance: many; j_gene: TRBJ2-5; CDR3aa: CASSLLSLGETQYF; CDR3nt: TGCGCCAGCAGCTTGTTGTCTCTGGGGGAGACCCAGTACTTC
d_gene: .; v_gene: TRBV3-1; abundance: .; j_gene: TRBJ1-2; CDR3aa: CASSVAAGHYGYTF; CDR3nt: TGTGCCAGCAGCGTCGCCGCAGGGCATTACGGCTACACCTTC
d_gene: .; v_gene: TRBV7-2; abundance: few; j_gene: TRBJ2-3; CDR3aa: CASSLYRAQGTDTQYF; CDR3nt: TGTGCCAGCAGCTTATACCGCGCCCAGGGGACAGATACGCAGTATTTT
d_gene: TRBD1; v_gene: TRBV6-5; abundance: .; j_gene: TRBJ1-1; CDR3aa: CASSSDRGRVNTEAFF; CDR3nt: TGTGCCAGCAGTTCGGACAGGGGACGTGTGAACACTGAAGCTTTCTTT
d_gene: .; v_gene: TRBV25-1; abundance: .; j_gene: TRBJ1-4; CDR3aa: CASSGGNEKLFF; CDR3nt: TGTGCCAGCAGTGGCGGGAATGAAAAACTGTTTTTT
d_gene: TRBD1; v_gene: TRBV6-2/TRBV6-3; abundance: few; j_gene: TRBJ1-5; CDR3aa: CASTRDRGYQPQHF; CDR3nt: TGTGCCAGCACCCGGGACAGGGGCTATCAGCCCCAGCATTTT
d_gene: TRBD1; v_gene: TRBV19; abundance: few; j_gene: TRBJ2-1; CDR3aa: CASSYQGAMGNEQFF; CDR3nt: TGTGCCAGTAGTTACCAGGGGGCGATGGGGAATGAGCAGTTCTTC
d_gene: TRBD1; v_gene: TRBV7-2; abundance: few; j_gene: TRBJ2-7; CDR3aa: CASSENRGPYEQYF; CDR3nt: TGTGCCAGCAGCGAGAACAGGGGGCCCTACGAGCAGTACTTC
d_gene: TRBD2; v_gene: TRBV6-5; abundance: few; j_gene: TRBJ2-5; CDR3aa: CASSYSLLAGAQETQYF; CDR3nt: TGTGCCAGCAGTTACTCTCTCCTAGCGGGGGCGCAAGAGACCCAGTACTTC
d_gene: .; v_gene: TRBV24-1; abundance: few; j_gene: TRBJ2-2; CDR3aa: CATQRAGELFF; CDR3nt: TGTGCCACACAACGAGCCGGGGAGCTGTTTTTT
d_gene: .; v_gene: TRBV7-2; abundance: few; j_gene: TRBJ1-5; CDR3aa: CASTPGGGRQPQHF; CDR3nt: TGTGCCAGCACCCCTGGGGGGGGGCGTCAGCCCCAGCATTTT
d_gene: .; v_gene: TRBV7-2; abundance: many; j_gene: TRBJ1-1; CDR3aa: CASSPSGVLGFF; CDR3nt: TGTGCCAGCAGCCCCAGCGGGGTCCTGGGTTTCTTT
d_gene: .; v_gene: TRBV10-3; abundance: few; j_gene: TRBJ2-2; CDR3aa: CAIQGTGELFF; CDR3nt: TGTGCCATCCAGGGCACCGGGGAGCTGTTTTTT
d_gene: TRBD1; v_gene: TRBV28; abundance: .; j_gene: TRBJ2-3; CDR3aa: CASSYTGASTDTQYF; CDR3nt: TGTGCCAGCAGTTATACAGGGGCCAGCACAGATACGCAGTATTTT
d_gene: TRBD1; v_gene: TRBV29-1; abundance: many; j_gene: TRBJ2-1; CDR3aa: CSVRQGSSYNEQFF; CDR3nt: TGCAGCGTTAGACAGGGGAGCTCCTACAATGAGCAGTTCTTC
d_gene: TRBD1; v_gene: TRBV10-2; abundance: .; j_gene: TRBJ2-7; CDR3aa: CASSGTGVYEQYF; CDR3nt: TGCGCCAGCTCCGGGACAGGGGTATACGAGCAGTACTTC